This T cell receptor (beta chain) comes out of a study of CD4 T cells in relation to SARS-CoV-2 and coronaviruses. Study-level information: No peptide or an HIV-1 Nef peptide pool served as negative control.

The unexposed donors gave CD4+ T cells in about 2011-2018, prior to COVID-19. The cells were cultured for around ten days before CD4+ T cells were isolated. Testing used SARS-CoV-2 S/N and four cold-coronavirus spikes on unexposed-donor CD4+ T cells, cells permitting. In regard to this clone: Its specificity is unknown.

The assay was immunoSEQ multiplex PCR, and TCRdb's table has in-frame clones only and misses some. The data show some 20,000 clones, 70% to 80% seen once. Source material: CD4+ T cells from PBMCs, cultured in vitro. The source is a human donor in good health.

Here the CDR3 DNA reads TGTGCCAGCAGTTTTGGGGGCGGGAGGTTTTACAATGAGCAGTTCTTC. Translating it yields CASSFGGGRFYNEQFF. This chain uses TRBV5-6 with TRBJ2-1; 8 bases fit TRBD2. Looked up from germline, CDR1 is SGHDT and CDR2 is YYEEEE. J gave up 4 bases and V 5 bases, and 11 bases lay outside the gene matches. This CDR3 comprises 16 residues.